The sequence of this TCR beta chain was determined in a study of shared clonotypes between healthy human individuals. Study-wide findings and caveats: Among donors, sharing of clonotypes was expected to be affected by sequencing depth. The donor pool, a small one, limited the genetic and exposure-history diversity represented.

Note on this clone: Its target is not known.

Trimming took off 0 bases at V and 3 bases at J, with 10 bases between the two ends. The CDR3 covers 14 residues. CDR1 and CDR2 (germline): SGHDT, YYEEEE. Each donor was a Caucasian adult residing in Nashville, Tennessee. Over several immunoSEQ plates, each subset's genomic DNA was distributed in even portions. The data were produced by immunoSEQ multiplex PCR, yet TCRdb's version contains in-frame clones alone and is incomplete. The sample holds about 450,000 clones, more than 75% seen once. Material: PBMCs. The receptor was isolated from a woman between 40 and 55 years old in good health. Some clones in this sample may be carry-over from other donors' samples. The chain is built from TRBV5-6 and TRBJ2-7; D remains ambiguous. CDR3 region: CASSLVGQHYEQYF. CDR3 nucleotides: TGTGCCAGCAGCTTGGTGGGTCAGCACTACGAGCAGTACTTC.